These T cell receptor beta chains were read from a single sample in a study of response to subunit inactivated influenza vaccine. TCRdb fed the RT-PCR reads into MiXCR, producing one record per CDR3 protein. The sample has roughly 790,000 distinct CDR3 sequences; 20% to 25% are singletons. The sample here was PBMCs from blood, taken approximately 5 days after vaccination. These TCRs come from a man aged 50-60 years who received an inactivated influenza vaccine. The CDR3 runs from the conserved cysteine through the conserved F or W. The D gene is left open where the match is weak. Clone size appears in some rows only: once, few, many, or a class for an expanded clone.

>TRBJ2-7|TRBV10-3|TRBD2|few
CAISEPGLAGVEQYF
TGTGCCATCAGTGAGCCGGGACTAGCGGGAGTCGAGCAGTACTTC
>TRBJ2-3|TRBV6-1|TRBD2|few
CASSPLWRGEPDTQYF
TGTGCCAGCAGCCCTCTCTGGCGGGGGGAACCAGATACGCAGTATTTT
>TRBJ2-5|TRBV29-1|.|.
CSVEHRQEYQETQYF
TGCAGCGTTGAGCACCGACAGGAATACCAAGAGACCCAGTACTTC
>TRBJ2-7|TRBV7-2|.|.
CASSWNSGSYEQYF
TGTGCCAGCAGCTGGAATAGCGGCTCCTACGAGCAGTACTTC
>TRBJ2-1|TRBV3-1|.|few
CASSFIGDEQFF
TGTGCCAGCAGCTTCATAGGTGATGAGCAGTTCTTC
>TRBJ2-2|TRBV6-5|TRBD1|few
CASSYLTAHRGTGELFF
TGTGCCAGCAGTTACTTGACCGCGCACAGGGGGACCGGGGAGCTGTTTTTT
>TRBJ2-7|TRBV20-1|.|.
CSARPGGAGLRREGQYF
TGCAGTGCTAGACCGGGGGGCGCAGGTCTAAGGCGCGAAGGTCAGTACTTC
>TRBJ2-1|TRBV11-2|.|.
CASSLAWTSYNEQFF
TGTGCCAGCAGCTTAGCTTGGACATCCTACAATGAGCAGTTCTTC
>TRBJ2-7|TRBV11-3|.|few
CASSLEGHTEQYF
TGTGCCAGCAGCTTAGAAGGCCATACTGAGCAGTACTTC
>TRBJ1-4|TRBV12-3/TRBV12-4|.|few
CASSTRTVSANEKLFF
TGTGCCAGCAGTACAAGGACAGTATCGGCTAATGAAAAACTGTTTTTT
>TRBJ2-3|TRBV11-2|TRBD1|few
CASRTTVGTASTDTQYF
TGTGCCAGCAGAACTACCGTCGGGACAGCCAGCACAGATACGCAGTATTTT
>TRBJ2-7|TRBV6-2/TRBV6-3|.|.
CASREAGTNYEQYF
TGTGCCAGCAGGGAGGCCGGGACCAACTACGAGCAGTACTTC
>TRBJ1-1|TRBV20-1|.|few
CSANSLGAGTEAFF
TGCAGTGCTAACAGCCTGGGGGCCGGCACTGAAGCTTTCTTT
>TRBJ2-7|TRBV5-6|.|few
CASSPPTRHYPGEQYF
TGTGCCAGCAGCCCGCCAACAAGACACTATCCGGGCGAGCAGTACTTC
>TRBJ2-3|TRBV6-6|.|.
CASSYGPDTQYF
TGTGCCAGCAGTTACGGGCCTGATACGCAGTATTTT
>TRBJ1-2|TRBV6-5|.|.
CASSYSPYRTNYGYTF
TGTGCCAGCAGTTACAGCCCATATCGGACCAACTATGGCTACACCTTC
>TRBJ2-4|TRBV5-5|.|few
CASSRDGNKNIQYF
TGTGCCAGCAGCCGGGACGGAAACAAAAACATTCAGTACTTC
>TRBJ2-1|TRBV12-3/TRBV12-4|.|many
CASSREVYNEQFF
TGTGCCAGCAGCCGTGAGGTTTACAATGAGCAGTTCTTC
>TRBJ2-5|TRBV5-5|.|.
CASSVDSLETQYF
TGTGCCAGCAGCGTAGACAGTCTCGAGACCCAGTACTTC
>TRBJ1-4|TRBV18|.|.
CASSPPTAKTNEKLFF
TGTGCCAGCTCACCACCGACTGCGAAGACTAATGAAAAACTGTTTTTT
>TRBJ1-2|TRBV6-2/TRBV6-3|.|.
CASSYSQFGDGYTF
TGTGCCAGCAGTTACTCGCAGTTCGGGGATGGCTACACCTTC
>TRBJ2-3|TRBV6-2/TRBV6-3|.|.
CASSYGGLSTQYF
TGTGCCAGCAGTTATGGAGGGCTGTCGACGCAGTATTTT
>TRBJ2-6|TRBV19|.|.
CASWNTRSGANVLTF
TGTGCCAGTTGGAATACTCGCTCTGGGGCCAACGTCCTGACTTTC
>TRBJ2-5|TRBV11-3|TRBD1|.
CASSFQGTDQETQYF
TGTGCCAGCAGCTTCCAAGGGACAGACCAAGAGACCCAGTACTTC
>TRBJ2-5|TRBV20-1|TRBD1|.
CSAPDDNDRAHQETQYF
TGCAGTGCCCCAGACGATAATGACAGGGCGCACCAAGAGACCCAGTACTTC
>TRBJ1-6|TRBV5-5|.|.
CASSLAAAGGSNSPLHF
TGTGCCAGCAGCTTGGCCGCGGCAGGTGGCTCTAATTCACCCCTCCACTTT
>TRBJ2-7|TRBV12-3/TRBV12-4|.|.
CASTLARGGTYEQYF
TGTGCCAGCACTCTTGCCAGGGGAGGCACCTACGAGCAGTACTTC
>TRBJ2-7|TRBV6-5|.|.
CASSYSSARQSYEQYF
TGTGCCAGCAGTTACTCTTCCGCCAGGCAATCCTACGAGCAGTACTTC
>TRBJ2-3|TRBV4-3|TRBD1|few
CASSPRTSGTASTDTQYF
TGCGCCAGCAGCCCTCGGACTTCCGGGACAGCGAGCACAGATACGCAGTATTTT
>TRBJ2-3|TRBV4-1|.|.
CASSQDWEDTQYF
TGCGCCAGCAGCCAAGATTGGGAGGATACGCAGTATTTT
>TRBJ2-2|TRBV9|.|few
CASSVRNSVSSGELFF
TGTGCCAGCAGCGTCCGGAACTCCGTCTCTTCCGGGGAGCTGTTTTTT
>TRBJ2-1|TRBV7-9|TRBD2|many
CASSSPGLAVNEQFF
TGTGCCAGCAGCTCGCCGGGACTAGCGGTCAATGAGCAGTTCTTC
>TRBJ1-2|TRBV6-2/TRBV6-3|.|.
CASRKPGTDHYGYTF
TGTGCCAGCAGGAAGCCCGGGACGGACCACTATGGCTACACCTTC
>TRBJ2-7|TRBV14|.|few
CASSEGLAPYEQYF
TGTGCCAGCAGCGAGGGACTGGCACCCTACGAGCAGTACTTC
>TRBJ1-6|TRBV15|.|.
CATSRGPARDSPLHF
TGTGCCACCAGCAGAGGCCCCGCGAGAGATTCACCCCTCCACTTT
>TRBJ2-3|TRBV7-7|TRBD2|many
CASSQGLAGATDTQYF
TGTGCCAGCAGCCAGGGACTAGCGGGTGCAACAGATACGCAGTATTTT
>TRBJ2-7|TRBV6-2/TRBV6-3|.|.
CASGPRGEQYF
TGTGCCAGCGGCCCCAGGGGCGAGCAGTACTTC
>TRBJ1-1|TRBV15|.|few
CATSGGWVNTEAFF
TGTGCCACCAGCGGAGGGTGGGTAAACACTGAAGCTTTCTTT
>TRBJ2-5|TRBV3-1|.|few
CASSQAEPQETQYF
TGTGCCAGCAGCCAAGCGGAACCCCAAGAGACCCAGTACTTC
>TRBJ2-3|TRBV20-1|.|few
CSARKRTDTQYF
TGCAGTGCTAGAAAGCGCACAGATACGCAGTATTTT
>TRBJ2-1|TRBV7-9|.|.
CASSPQGITYNEQFF
TGTGCCAGCAGCCCGCAGGGGATAACATACAATGAGCAGTTCTTC
>TRBJ2-1|TRBV28|TRBD1|many
CASRDRDYNEQFF
TGTGCCAGCAGGGACAGGGATTACAATGAGCAGTTCTTC
>TRBJ2-1|TRBV5-1|TRBD2|many
CASSGTTSGTYNEQFF
TGCGCCAGCAGCGGGACGACTAGCGGGACCTACAATGAGCAGTTCTTC
>TRBJ1-6|TRBV12-2|.|.
CASRLHRDVDSPLHF
TGTGCAAGTCGCTTACACCGGGACGTCGATTCACCCCTCCACTTT
>TRBJ2-1|TRBV7-8|.|.
CASSSVTPGRNLYNEQFF
TGTGCCAGCAGCTCAGTGACGCCGGGACGGAATTTATACAATGAGCAGTTCTTC
>TRBJ2-5|TRBV7-7|.|.
CASSLNTAGETQYF
TGTGCCAGCAGCTTAAATACGGCAGGGGAGACCCAGTACTTC
>TRBJ1-6|TRBV20-1|.|.
CSARDPRQGGESPLHF
TGCAGTGCTAGAGATCCCCGCCAGGGAGGTGAATCACCCCTCCACTTT
>TRBJ2-3|TRBV12-3/TRBV12-4|.|many
CASSLRVTDTQYF
TGTGCCAGCAGTCTCCGGGTTACAGATACGCAGTATTTT
>TRBJ2-3|TRBV20-1|TRBD2|few
CSARDLSGSPDTQYF
TGCAGTGCTAGAGACCTCAGCGGGAGCCCAGATACGCAGTATTTT
>TRBJ2-7|TRBV25-1|.|.
CASSVEGFAYEQYF
TGTGCCAGCAGTGTGGAGGGATTCGCCTACGAGCAGTACTTC
>TRBJ2-2|TRBV12-3/TRBV12-4|TRBD1|few
CASRQDRVRTGELFF
TGTGCCAGCAGACAAGACAGGGTGAGGACCGGGGAGCTGTTTTTT